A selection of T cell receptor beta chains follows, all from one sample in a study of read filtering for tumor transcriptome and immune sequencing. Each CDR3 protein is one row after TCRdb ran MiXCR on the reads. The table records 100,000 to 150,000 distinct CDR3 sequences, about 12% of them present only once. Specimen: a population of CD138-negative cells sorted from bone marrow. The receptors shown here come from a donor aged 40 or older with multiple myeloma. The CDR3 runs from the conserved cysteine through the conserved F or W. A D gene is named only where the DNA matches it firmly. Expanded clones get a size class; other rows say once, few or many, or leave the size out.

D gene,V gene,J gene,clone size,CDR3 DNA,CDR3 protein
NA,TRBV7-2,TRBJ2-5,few,TGTGCCAGCAGCTTGGCCCCCGGAGCGTCCCAAGAGACCCAGTACTTC,CASSLAPGASQETQYF
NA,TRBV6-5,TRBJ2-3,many,TGTGCCAGCAGTTACTCGTTCCAGGACACAGATACGCAGTATTTT,CASSYSFQDTDTQYF
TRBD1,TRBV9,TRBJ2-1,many,TGTGCCAGCAGCGTAAGGACAGGAATAGACAATGAGCAGTTCTTC,CASSVRTGIDNEQFF
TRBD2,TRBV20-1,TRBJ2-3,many,TGCAGTGCCGCAAGGTCGGGGGGATTTACAGATACGCAGTATTTT,CSAARSGGFTDTQYF
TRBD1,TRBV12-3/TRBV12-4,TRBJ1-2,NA,TGTGCCAGCAGCCCCACCGGGACAGGGGCTAACTATGGCTACGCCTTC,CASSPTGTGANYGYAF
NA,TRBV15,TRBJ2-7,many,TGTGCCACCAGCAGACCCGGAGGTAAAGACTACGAGCAGTACTTC,CATSRPGGKDYEQYF
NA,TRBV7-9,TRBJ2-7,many,TGTGCCAGCAGCCTAGATCCCCGGACTGTTTACGAGCAGTACTTC,CASSLDPRTVYEQYF
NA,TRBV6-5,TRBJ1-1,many,TGTGCCAGCAGTTACTTTCAGGAATTGAACACTGAAGCTTTCTTT,CASSYFQELNTEAFF
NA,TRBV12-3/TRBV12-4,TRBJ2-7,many,TGTGCCAGCAGTTGGGCCGGGGGAGGATACGAGCAGTACTTC,CASSWAGGGYEQYF
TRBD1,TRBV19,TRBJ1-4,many,TGTGCCAGTAGTCCGACTAAGACAGGGCATTTCGAAAAACTGTTTTTT,CASSPTKTGHFEKLFF
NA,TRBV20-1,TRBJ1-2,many,TGCAGTGCACAAGGGAGGGCGGATGGCTACACCTTC,CSAQGRADGYTF
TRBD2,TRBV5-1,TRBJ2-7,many,TGCGCCAGCAGCCCTCCGGGACTAGCGGGAGAGCAGTACTTC,CASSPPGLAGEQYF
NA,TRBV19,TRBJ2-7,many,TGTGCCAGTAGTATAGGCAAGGGTGACTACGAGCAGTACTTC,CASSIGKGDYEQYF
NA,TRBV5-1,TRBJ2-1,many,TGCGCCAGCAGCTTGGGGTTGGGGAATGAGCAGTTCTTC,CASSLGLGNEQFF
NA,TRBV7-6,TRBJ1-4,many,TGTGCCAGCAGCTTAGGTCCCGGCAGGAGGAGCCTAAGATCTAATGAAAAACTGTTTTTT,CASSLGPGRRSLRSNEKLFF
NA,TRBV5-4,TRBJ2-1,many,TGTGCCAGCAGCTTCGAGGGGGCGCGGGGTGAGCAGTTCTTC,CASSFEGARGEQFF
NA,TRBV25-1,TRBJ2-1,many,TGTGCCAGCAGTGAGAAACGGCGGGGCAACTACAATGAGCAGTTCTTC,CASSEKRRGNYNEQFF
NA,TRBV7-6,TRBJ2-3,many,TGTGCCAGCAGCCAGGGGTCTAGCACAGATACGCAGTATTTT,CASSQGSSTDTQYF
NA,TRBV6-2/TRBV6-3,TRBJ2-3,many,TGTGCCAGCAGGGAAGGGAAAGATACGCAGTATTTT,CASREGKDTQYF
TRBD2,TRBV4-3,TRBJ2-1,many,TGCGCCAGCAGCCAAGATACTAGCGGGAGGGTCAATGAGCAGTTCTTC,CASSQDTSGRVNEQFF
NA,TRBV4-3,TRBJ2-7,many,TGCGCCAGCAGCCAAGAGGGACACGGAGCCAACGAGCAGTACTTC,CASSQEGHGANEQYF
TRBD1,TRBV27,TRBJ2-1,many,TGTGCCAGCAGTTTCGGACAGGGGCGGAATGAGCAGTTCTTC,CASSFGQGRNEQFF